This T cell receptor (beta chain) was captured by sequencing in a study of PD-1 blockade in mismatch repair-deficient tumors. Germline-derived CDR1 and CDR2 are SEHNR and FQNEAQ (reference sequence). Trimming took off 5 bases at V and 2 bases at J, with 10 bases between the two ends. This CDR3 is built from 14 residues. Measured with immunoSEQ multiplex PCR; TCRdb has only the in-frame clones, and not every one. This repertoire shows about 13,000 clones, around 84% found once; its top ten account for around 22%. Specified time point: 10-day in vitro stimulation with candidate neoantigen peptide 4. This clone was observed a single time. The target antigen is unknown.

J is TRBJ1-5 and V is TRBV7-9, with a possible D match to TRBD1 (6 bases). The origin of this receptor is an adult with mismatch repair-deficient cancer. The specimen comprised cells cultured in vitro, sampled from a patient treated with pembrolizumab. The CDR3 loop reads CASSPTGGNQPQHF. The DNA of the CDR3 is TGTGCCAGCAGCCCGACAGGAGGCAATCAGCCCCAGCATTTT.